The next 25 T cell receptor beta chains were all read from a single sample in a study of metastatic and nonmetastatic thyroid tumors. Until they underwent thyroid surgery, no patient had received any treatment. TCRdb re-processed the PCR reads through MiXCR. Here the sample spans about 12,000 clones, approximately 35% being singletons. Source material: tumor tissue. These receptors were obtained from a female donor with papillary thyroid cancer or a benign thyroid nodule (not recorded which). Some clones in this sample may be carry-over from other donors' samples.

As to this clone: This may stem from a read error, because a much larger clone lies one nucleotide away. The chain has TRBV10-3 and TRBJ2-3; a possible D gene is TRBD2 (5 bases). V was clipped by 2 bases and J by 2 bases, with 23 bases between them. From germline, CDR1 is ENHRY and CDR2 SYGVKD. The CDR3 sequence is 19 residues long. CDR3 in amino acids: CAISELPSMRPLHTDTQYF. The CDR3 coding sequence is TGTGCCATCAGTGAGCTGCCTAGCATGAGGCCTTTGCACACAGATACGCAGTATTTT.

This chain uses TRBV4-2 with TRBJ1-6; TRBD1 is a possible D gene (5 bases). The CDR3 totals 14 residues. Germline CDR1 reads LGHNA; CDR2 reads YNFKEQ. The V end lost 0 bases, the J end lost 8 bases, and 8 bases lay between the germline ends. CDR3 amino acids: CASSQDREYSPLHF. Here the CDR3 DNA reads TGTGCCAGCAGCCAAGACAGGGAGTATTCACCCCTCCACTTT.

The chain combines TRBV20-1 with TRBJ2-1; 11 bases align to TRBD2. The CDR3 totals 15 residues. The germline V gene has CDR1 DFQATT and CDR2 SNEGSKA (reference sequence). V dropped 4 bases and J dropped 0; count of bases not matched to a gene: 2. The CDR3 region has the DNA TGCAGTGCTATAACTAGCGGGGGCTCCTACAATGAGCAGTTCTTC. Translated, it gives CSAITSGGSYNEQFF.

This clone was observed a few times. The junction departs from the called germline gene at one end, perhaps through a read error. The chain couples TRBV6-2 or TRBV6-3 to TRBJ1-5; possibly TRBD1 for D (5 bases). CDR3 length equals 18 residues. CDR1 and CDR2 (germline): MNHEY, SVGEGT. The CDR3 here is CASSPYGGTDHSNQPQNF. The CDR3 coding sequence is TGTGCCAGCAGTCCCTACGGCGGGACGGATCATAGCAATCAGCCCCAGAATTTT.

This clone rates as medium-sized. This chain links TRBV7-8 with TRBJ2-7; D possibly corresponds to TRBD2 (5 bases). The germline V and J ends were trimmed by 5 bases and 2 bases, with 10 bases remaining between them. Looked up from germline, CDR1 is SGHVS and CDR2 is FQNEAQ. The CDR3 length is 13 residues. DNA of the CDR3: TGTGCCAGCAGCCCGCTAGCCCCCTACGAGCAGTACTTC. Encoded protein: CASSPLAPYEQYF.

The chain's CDR3 is CASSTHGGLKDGYTF. Written as DNA, the CDR3 is TGTGCCAGCAGCACTCACGGGGGTCTCAAGGATGGCTACACCTTC. The chain has TRBV11-2 and TRBJ1-2; D perhaps matches TRBD1 (5 bases). The ends were cut back, 5 bases at V and 6 bases at J, with 19 bases in the middle. Germline values: CDR1 SGHAT, CDR2 FQNNGV. The CDR3 loop spans 15 amino acids. The variable domain in full, completed from reference TRBV11-2 and TRBJ1-2, reads EAGVAQSPRYKIIEKRQSVAFWCNPISGHATLYWYQQILGQGPKLLIQFQNNGVVDDSQLPKDRFSAERLKGVDSTLKIQPAKLEDSAVYLCASSTHGGLKDGYTFGSGTRLTVV.

This CDR3 reads CASSPRADGTDTQYF. CDR3 DNA sequence: TGTGCCAGCAGCCCCAGAGCGGACGGCACAGATACGCAGTATTTT. The V call is TRBV2, the J call TRBJ2-3; tentatively, D is TRBD2 (5 bases). CDR1 and CDR2 from the germline V gene are SNHLY and FYNNEI. With 6 bases removed from V and 1 base from J, the gap between germline ends came to 14 bases. CDR3 length equals 15 residues.

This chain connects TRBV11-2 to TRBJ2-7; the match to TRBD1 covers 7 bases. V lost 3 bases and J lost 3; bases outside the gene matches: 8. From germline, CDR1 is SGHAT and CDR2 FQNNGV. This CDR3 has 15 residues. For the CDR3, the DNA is TGTGCCAGCAGCTTCAGGGGGACGAGCTACTACGAGCAGTACTTC. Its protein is CASSFRGTSYYEQYF.

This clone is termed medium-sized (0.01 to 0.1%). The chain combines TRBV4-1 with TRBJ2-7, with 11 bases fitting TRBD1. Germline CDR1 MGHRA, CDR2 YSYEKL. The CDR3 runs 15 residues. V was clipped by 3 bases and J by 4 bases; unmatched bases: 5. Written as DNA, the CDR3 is TGCGCCAGCAGCCAGAGGACAGGGGGCCGGTACGAGCAGTACTTC. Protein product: CASSQRTGGRYEQYF.

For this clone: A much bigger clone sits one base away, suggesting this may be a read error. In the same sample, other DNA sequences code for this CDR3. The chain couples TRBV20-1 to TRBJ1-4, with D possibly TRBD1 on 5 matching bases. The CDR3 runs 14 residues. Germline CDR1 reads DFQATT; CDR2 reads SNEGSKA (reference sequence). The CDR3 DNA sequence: TGCAGCGCTAGAGGGAACAGGTATAATGAAAAACTGTTTTTT. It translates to CSARGNRYNEKLFF.

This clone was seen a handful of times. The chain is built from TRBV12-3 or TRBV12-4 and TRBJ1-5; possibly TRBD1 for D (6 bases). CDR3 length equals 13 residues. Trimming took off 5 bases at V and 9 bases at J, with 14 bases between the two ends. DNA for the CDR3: TGTGCCAGCAGTCAGGGGAGGTTGCTGCCCCAGCATTTT. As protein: CASSQGRLLPQHF.

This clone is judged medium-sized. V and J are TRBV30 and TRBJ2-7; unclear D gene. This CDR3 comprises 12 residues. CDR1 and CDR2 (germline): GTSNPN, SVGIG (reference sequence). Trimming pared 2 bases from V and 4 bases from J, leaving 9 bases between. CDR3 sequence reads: CAWSIGGYEQYF. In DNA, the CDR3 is TGTGCCTGGAGTATCGGTGGATACGAGCAGTACTTC.

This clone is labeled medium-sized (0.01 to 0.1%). The chain's CDR3 is CASSKGFQPQHF. The CDR3 region has the DNA TGTGCCAGTAGTAAAGGGTTTCAGCCCCAGCATTTT. The chain couples TRBV19 to TRBJ1-5; D is ambiguous. The CDR3 is made up of 12 amino acids. Per the germline V gene, CDR1 is LNHDA and CDR2 is SQIVND (reference sequence). Trimming pared 4 bases from V and 6 bases from J, leaving 7 bases between. Complete variable domain (other parts from reference TRBV19 and TRBJ1-5): DGGITQSPKYLFRKEGQNVTLSCEQNLNHDAMYWYRQDPGQGLRLIYYSQIVNDFQKGDIAEGYSVSREKKESFPLTVTSAQKNPTAFYLCASSKGFQPQHFGDGTRLSIL.

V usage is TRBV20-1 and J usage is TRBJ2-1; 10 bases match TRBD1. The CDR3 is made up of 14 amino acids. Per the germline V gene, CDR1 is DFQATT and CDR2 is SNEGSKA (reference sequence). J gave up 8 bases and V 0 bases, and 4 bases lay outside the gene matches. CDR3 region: CSARDQDRGYEQFF. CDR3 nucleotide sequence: TGCAGTGCTAGAGATCAGGACAGGGGGTATGAGCAGTTCTTC.

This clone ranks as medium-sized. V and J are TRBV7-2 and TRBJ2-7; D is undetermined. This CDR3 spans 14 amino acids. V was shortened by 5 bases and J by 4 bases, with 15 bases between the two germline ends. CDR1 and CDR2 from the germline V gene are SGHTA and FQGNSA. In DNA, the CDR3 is TGTGCCAGCAGCCCCGAGGAGAGCGCTTACGAGCAGTACTTC. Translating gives CASSPEESAYEQYF.

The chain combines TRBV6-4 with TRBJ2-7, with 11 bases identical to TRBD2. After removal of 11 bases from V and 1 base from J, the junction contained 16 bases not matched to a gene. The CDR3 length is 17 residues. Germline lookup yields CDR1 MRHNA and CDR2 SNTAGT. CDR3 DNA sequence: TGTGCCGGCACCACCTGCCTGACTAGCGGGGAGTCCTACGAGCAGTACTTC. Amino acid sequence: CAGTTCLTSGESYEQYF.

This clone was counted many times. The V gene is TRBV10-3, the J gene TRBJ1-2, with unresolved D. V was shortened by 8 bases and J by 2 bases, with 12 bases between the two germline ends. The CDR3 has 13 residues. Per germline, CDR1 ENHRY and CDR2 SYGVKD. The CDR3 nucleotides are TGTGCCATCGCCGGTGGGATAAACTATGGCTACACCTTC. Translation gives CAIAGGINYGYTF.

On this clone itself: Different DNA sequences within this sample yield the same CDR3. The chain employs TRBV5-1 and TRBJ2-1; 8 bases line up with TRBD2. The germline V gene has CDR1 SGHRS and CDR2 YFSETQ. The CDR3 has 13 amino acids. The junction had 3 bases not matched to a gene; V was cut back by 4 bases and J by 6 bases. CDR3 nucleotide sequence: TGCGCCAGCAGCCTCGGGACTAGCAATGAGCAGTTCTTC. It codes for CASSLGTSNEQFF.

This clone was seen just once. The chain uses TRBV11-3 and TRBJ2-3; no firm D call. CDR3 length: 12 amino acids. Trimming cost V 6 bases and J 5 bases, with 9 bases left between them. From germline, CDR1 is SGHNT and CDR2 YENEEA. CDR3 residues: CASRPERDTQYF. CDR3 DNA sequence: TGTGCCAGCAGACCCGAACGAGATACGCAGTATTTT.

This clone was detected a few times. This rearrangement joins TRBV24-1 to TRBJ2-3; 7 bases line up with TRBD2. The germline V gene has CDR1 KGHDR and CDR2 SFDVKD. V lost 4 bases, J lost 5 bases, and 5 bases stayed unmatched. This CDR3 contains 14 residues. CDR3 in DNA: TGTGCCACCAGTGACCAGGCGGGAGTAGATACGCAGTATTTT. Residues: CATSDQAGVDTQYF.

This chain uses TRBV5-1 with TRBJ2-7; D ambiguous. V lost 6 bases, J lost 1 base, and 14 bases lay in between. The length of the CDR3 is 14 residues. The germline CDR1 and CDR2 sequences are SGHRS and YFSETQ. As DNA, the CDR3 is TGCGCCAGCAAGTTGAACGAAGGGTCCTACGAGCAGTACTTC. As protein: CASKLNEGSYEQYF.

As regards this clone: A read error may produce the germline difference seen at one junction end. The chain's CDR3 is CAISGHYGYTF. The CDR3, as DNA: TGTGCCATCAGTGGACACTATGGCTACACCTTC. This chain joins TRBV2 and TRBJ1-2; unclear D gene. CDR3 size: 11 residues. Germline V gene sequence: CDR1 SNHLY, CDR2 FYNNEI.

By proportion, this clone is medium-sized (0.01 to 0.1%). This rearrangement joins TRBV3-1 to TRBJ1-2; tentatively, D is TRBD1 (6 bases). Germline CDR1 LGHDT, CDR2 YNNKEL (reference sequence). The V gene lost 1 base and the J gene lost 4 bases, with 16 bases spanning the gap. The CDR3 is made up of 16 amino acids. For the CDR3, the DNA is TGTGCCAGCAGCCAAGTCTCCGGGGGCGGATTCTATGGCTACACCTTC. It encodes CASSQVSGGGFYGYTF.

CDR3 sequence reads: CASSLIAGEGGNIQYF. The CDR3 bases are TGTGCCAGCAGTTTAATCGCGGGGGAGGGGGGAAACATTCAGTACTTC. The chain carries TRBV27 and TRBJ2-4; perhaps TRBD2 as D (7 bases). Germline V CDR1 and CDR2: MNHEY, SMNVEV (reference sequence). V was trimmed by 2 bases and J by 6 bases, leaving 17 bases between them. The CDR3 sequence is 16 residues long.

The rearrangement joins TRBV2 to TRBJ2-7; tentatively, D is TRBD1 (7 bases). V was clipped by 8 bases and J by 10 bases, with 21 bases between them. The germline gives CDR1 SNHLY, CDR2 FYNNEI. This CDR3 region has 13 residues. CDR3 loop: CASQGDGGVCQYF. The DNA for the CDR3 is TGTGCCAGCCAGGGGGATGGCGGGGTTTGTCAGTACTTC.